The 24 T cell receptor beta chains given below trace back to one sample, sequenced in a study of T cell responses to AZD1222 COVID-19 vaccine. Clones were read by immunoSEQ multiplex PCR, and TCRdb kept only the in-frame ones, dropping some. The sample has fewer than 150,000 clones, roughly 84% seen once. This specimen consisted of peripheral blood, obtained on day 0 of AZD1222 vaccination. The receptors derive from an adult in good health.

The rearrangement links TRBV5-1 to TRBJ2-1; 8 nucleotides align to TRBD1. The CDR3 sequence is 15 residues long. In germline, CDR1 is SGHRS, CDR2 YFSETQ. V was clipped by 0 bases and J by 9 bases; unmatched bases: 8. CDR3 in DNA: TGCGCCAGCAGCTTGGTATCCGCAGGGGGCATTGAGCAGTTCTTC. Translating it yields CASSLVSAGGIEQFF.

The chain couples TRBV30 to TRBJ1-1; a weak D match, TRBD1 (5 bases). The CDR3 totals 13 residues. Germline CDR1 reads GTSNPN; CDR2 reads SVGIG (reference sequence). With 0 bases removed from V and 4 bases from J, the gap between germline ends came to 9 bases. CDR3 nucleotides: TGTGCCTGGAGTGTACCTGGGGGCACTGAAGCTTTCTTT. Its translation: CAWSVPGGTEAFF.

The chain joins TRBV6-5 to TRBJ2-2; possibly TRBD1 for D (5 bases). Trimming shortened V by 10 bases and J by 1 base, and 7 bases separated the two germline ends. CDR3 size: 12 residues. Germline V CDR1 and CDR2: MNHEY, SVGAGI. The DNA of the CDR3 is TGTGCCACCACAGGGAACACCGGGGAGCTGTTTTTT. Amino acids: CATTGNTGELFF.

V and J are TRBV10-1 and TRBJ1-1; D not resolved. CDR1 and CDR2 (germline): WNHNN, SYGVQD (reference sequence). This CDR3 spans 13 amino acids. The V end lost 8 bases, the J end lost 3 bases, and 13 bases lay between the germline ends. CDR3 coding DNA: TGCGCCAGCTCGGAGAGGGTAGACACTGAAGCTTTCTTT. Amino acid sequence: CASSERVDTEAFF.

The V call is TRBV28, the J call TRBJ1-4, with D perhaps matching TRBD1 (5 bases). Trimming removed 5 bases from V and 2 bases from J, with 15 bases in between. This CDR3 has 16 residues. Looked up from germline, CDR1 is MDHEN and CDR2 is SYDVKM. This CDR3 is CASSREQGRTNEKLFF. In nucleotides, the CDR3 is TGTGCCAGCAGTCGAGAGCAGGGTCGCACTAATGAAAAACTGTTTTTT.

For the CDR3, the DNA is TGTGCCAGCAGGTTGACAGGTCGGTCCGGAAACACCATATATTTT. Amino acid sequence: CASRLTGRSGNTIYF. The chain employs TRBV6-5 and TRBJ1-3; maybe TRBD1 (6 bases). The CDR3 runs 15 residues. Trimming stripped 6 bases from V and 4 bases from J, with 16 bases between. CDR1 is MNHEY and CDR2 is SVGAGI in the germline V gene.

The DNA of the CDR3 is TGTGCCAGCAGCTTAGGAAGTGAGGGAAGTAACTATGGCTACACCTTC. It codes for CASSLGSEGSNYGYTF. The chain has TRBV7-9 and TRBJ1-2; D ambiguous. The CDR3 has 16 residues. Germline V lookup: CDR1 SEHNR, CDR2 FQNEAQ (reference sequence). V lost 1 base, J lost 1 base, and 13 bases lay in between.

V gene TRBV2 combines with J gene TRBJ2-3, with a tentative D call TRBD2 (5 bases). CDR1 SNHLY and CDR2 FYNNEI come from the germline V gene. V was shortened by 7 bases and J by 2 bases, with 13 bases between the two germline ends. The CDR3 contains 14 residues. CDR3 sequence: CASTARANTDTQYF. CDR3 DNA: TGTGCCAGCACCGCGAGGGCCAACACAGATACGCAGTATTTT.

This chain joins TRBV5-1 and TRBJ2-1; D is uncertain. There are 13 residues in the CDR3. V lost 4 bases and J lost 2, with 7 bases in between. Germline V gene sequence: CDR1 SGHRS, CDR2 YFSETQ. The CDR3 is CASSLRPYNEQFF. In DNA form, the CDR3 reads TGCGCCAGCAGCCTACGCCCCTACAATGAGCAGTTCTTC. Together with reference TRBV5-1 and TRBJ2-1, the CDR3 gives the full variable domain: KAGVTQTPRYLIKTRGQQVTLSCSPISGHRSVSWYQQTPGQGLQFLFEYFSETQRNKGNFPGRFSGRQFSNSRSEMNVSTLELGDSALYLCASSLRPYNEQFFGPGTRLTVL.

The rearrangement uses TRBV5-1 and TRBJ2-3; 10 positions agree with TRBD2. The CDR3 is 16 residues long. The ends lost 0 bases at V and 5 bases at J; junction bases unmatched: 6. Germline V gene data show CDR1 as SGHRS and CDR2 as YFSETQ. CDR3 region: CASSLAGTSEEDTQYF. DNA for the CDR3: TGCGCCAGCAGCTTGGCCGGGACTAGCGAGGAAGATACGCAGTATTTT.

This clone was observed a handful of times. V and J are TRBV4-1 and TRBJ1-3; TRBD1 matches 7 bases. Germline CDR1 MGHRA, CDR2 YSYEKL. CDR3 size: 16 residues. V shed 1 base and J 2 bases; nucleotides not matched to a gene: 5. This CDR3 reads CASSQGQGVTGNTIYF. The CDR3 DNA sequence: TGCGCCAGCAGCCAAGGGCAGGGGGTCACTGGAAACACCATATATTTT.

Written as DNA, the CDR3 is TGTGCCAGCAGCTCGGGGGCGGTATCTCTCTCTGGAAACACCATATATTTT. Its protein product is CASSSGAVSLSGNTIYF. The chain joins TRBV5-4 to TRBJ1-3, with TRBD1 as a possible D gene (6 bases). This CDR3 comprises 17 residues. From germline, CDR1 is SGHNT and CDR2 YYREEE (reference sequence). V dropped 3 bases and J dropped 0 bases, with 16 bases sitting between them.

This clone was picked up one time. The chain is built from TRBV10-3 and TRBJ1-2, with D unresolved. The CDR3 is 14 residues long. Per the germline V gene, CDR1 is ENHRY and CDR2 is SYGVKD. Trimming took 1 base from V and 3 from J, leaving 9 bases between them. The CDR3 is CAISEFREDYGYTF. In DNA form, the CDR3 reads TGTGCCATCAGTGAGTTTCGGGAGGACTATGGCTACACCTTC.

The chain employs TRBV29-1 and TRBJ2-7; 7 nucleotides line up with TRBD2. Germline trimming cut 5 bases from V and 3 bases from J; bases unmatched to any gene: 7. The CDR3 consists of 13 residues. CDR1 is SQVTM, CDR2 ANQGSEA, per germline. CDR3 DNA: TGCAGCGTTACTCTAGGGAGGGGCTACGAGCAGTACTTC. This gives the protein CSVTLGRGYEQYF.

In regard to this clone: At one of its ends the junction is not consistent with the germline gene, which may arise from a read error. V gene TRBV5-1 combines with J gene TRBJ2-3; TRBD2 agrees at 8 bases. The CDR3 spans 14 residues. Germline-derived CDR1 and CDR2 are SGHRS and YFSETQ. CDR3: CARSAGGGYDTQYF. CDR3 bases: TGCGCCCGCAGCGCCGGGGGGGGGTACGATACGCAGTATTTT.

The sample holds a few counts of this clone. The rearrangement links TRBV27 to TRBJ1-5, with D possibly matching TRBD1 (5 bases). The germline V gene has CDR1 MNHEY and CDR2 SMNVEV (reference sequence). The length of the CDR3 is 12 residues. Between the trimmed V and J ends, which lost 4 bases and 4 bases, there was a span of 5 bases. The CDR3 spells CASSYRNQPQHF. CDR3 coding DNA: TGTGCCAGCAGTTACAGGAATCAGCCCCAGCATTTT.

The chain recombines TRBV3-1 (or the pseudogene TRBV3-2) with TRBJ2-5; 10 nucleotides match TRBD2. The CDR3 runs 14 residues. The ends lost 4 bases at V and 5 bases at J; junction bases unmatched: 4. From germline, CDR1 is LGHDT and CDR2 YNNKEL (reference sequence). CDR3 in amino acids: CASSPSGGGETQYF. The CDR3 coding sequence is TGTGCCAGCAGCCCTAGCGGGGGAGGGGAGACCCAGTACTTC.

This sequence joins TRBV5-6 and TRBJ2-2; D uncertain. V was clipped by 4 bases and J by 6 bases, with 19 bases between them. CDR3 length equals 16 residues. Germline V gene sequence: CDR1 SGHDT, CDR2 YYEEEE. CDR3 region: CASSGRATLDPGELFF. The CDR3 DNA sequence: TGTGCCAGCAGCGGCCGGGCCACCCTAGACCCCGGGGAGCTGTTTTTT.

This chain joins TRBV3-1 (or the pseudogene TRBV3-2) and TRBJ2-1; 10 bases align to TRBD2. Germline CDR1 is LGHDT and CDR2 is YNNKEL (reference sequence). V lost 5 bases, J lost 6 bases, and 7 bases stayed unmatched. The CDR3 covers 15 residues. The CDR3 DNA is TGTGCCAGCAGCGCTAGCGGGGGTGTCAGCAATGAGCAGTTCTTC. It specifies CASSASGGVSNEQFF.

CDR3 nucleotides: TGTGCCAGCAGTGCGTACCAGGGACGGAGCAATGAAAAACTGTTTTTT. Protein sequence: CASSAYQGRSNEKLFF. The chain joins TRBV6-1 to TRBJ1-4; D is perhaps TRBD1 (5 bases). This CDR3 is 16 amino acids long. The V end was cut by 4 bases, the J end by 5 bases, with 17 bases between. Germline CDR1 is MNHNS and CDR2 is SASEGT.

The rearrangement links TRBV7-2 to TRBJ2-5; no clear D. Germline CDR1 is SGHTA and CDR2 is FQGNSA. CDR3 length: 13 amino acids. V was cut by 5 bases and J by 2 bases, with 9 bases left in between. CDR3 sequence reads: CASSRGPQETQYF. For the CDR3, the DNA is TGTGCCAGCAGCCGCGGACCTCAAGAGACCCAGTACTTC.

The rearrangement links TRBV6-5 to TRBJ2-5, with D perhaps matching TRBD2 (5 bases). Looked up from germline, CDR1 is MNHEY and CDR2 is SVGAGI. The CDR3 has 15 residues. Between the trimmed V and J ends, which lost 0 bases and 5 bases, there was a span of 13 bases. As DNA, the CDR3 is TGTGCCAGCAGTTACTCGTCGGGGTCCGCTGAGACCCAGTACTTC. Translation gives CASSYSSGSAETQYF.

The J gene is TRBJ1-1, the V gene TRBV4-1, with D possibly TRBD1 on 5 matching bases. V lost 11 bases and J 0 bases, leaving 10 bases between the germline ends. Per germline, CDR1 MGHRA and CDR2 YSYEKL. The CDR3 is made up of 12 amino acids. The DNA for the CDR3 is TGCGCCGCCTCAGGGATGAACACTGAAGCTTTCTTT. This encodes CAASGMNTEAFF.

In its sample, this clone was seen a few times. This rearrangement joins TRBV29-1 to TRBJ1-4; no reliable D call. V gave up 6 bases and J gave up 4 bases, with 12 bases separating them. This CDR3 contains 13 residues. Germline CDR1 is SQVTM and CDR2 is ANQGSEA. CDR3 sequence reads: CSVVLRLNEKLFF. CDR3 nucleotide sequence: TGCAGCGTAGTGCTCCGCCTTAATGAAAAACTGTTTTTT. Based on the CDR3 plus reference TRBV29-1 and TRBJ1-4, the full variable domain is SAVISQKPSRDICQRGTSLTIQCQVDSQVTMMFWYRQQPGQSLTLIATANQGSEATYESGFVIDKFPISRPNLTFSTLTVSNMSPEDSSIYLCSVVLRLNEKLFFGSGTQLSVL.